The 22 T cell receptor beta chains below all came from one sample that was sequenced in a study of blood T cell repertoires in COVID-19. Clones were read by immunoSEQ multiplex PCR, and TCRdb kept only the in-frame ones, dropping some. In the table there are some 220,000 clones, 86% of which are singletons. The specimen sequenced was PBMCs or T cells enriched from blood (not recorded which). The receptors shown here come from a woman in her thirties or forties with acute COVID-19.

This chain links TRBV27 with TRBJ1-1, with a possible D match to TRBD1 (5 bases). This CDR3 spans 15 amino acids. The V gene's germline CDR1 is MNHEY and CDR2 SMNVEV (reference sequence). V dropped 1 base and J dropped 1 base, with 10 bases sitting between them. The CDR3 region has the DNA TGTGCCAGCAGTTTATGGCAGGGAGGGAACACTGAAGCTTTCTTT. Protein sequence: CASSLWQGGNTEAFF.

The chain joins TRBV12-3 or TRBV12-4 to TRBJ1-1; possibly TRBD1 for D (6 bases). V was cut by 9 bases and J by 7 bases, with 12 bases left in between. The CDR3 runs to 11 residues. The CDR3, as DNA: TGTGCCAGTATATCACAGGGTGAAGCTTTCTTT. Translating gives CASISQGEAFF.

V usage is TRBV5-1 and J usage is TRBJ2-6; D is uncertain. Trimming stripped 4 bases from V and 1 base from J, with 3 bases between. This CDR3 spans 13 amino acids. Germline assignment: CDR1 SGHRS and CDR2 YFSETQ. The CDR3 here is CASSPSGANVLTF. The CDR3 DNA follows: TGCGCCAGCAGCCCATCTGGGGCCAACGTCCTGACTTTC.

The chain is built from TRBV9 and TRBJ1-1, with D possibly TRBD1 on 5 matching bases. Germline V gene lookup returns CDR1 SGDLS and CDR2 YYNGEE. CDR3 size: 13 residues. V gave up 3 bases and J gave up 4 bases, with 10 bases separating them. CDR3 loop: CASSAYGGTEAFF. CDR3 coding DNA: TGTGCCAGCAGCGCATACGGGGGCACTGAAGCTTTCTTT.

The CDR3 here is CASSVLAGDTDTQYF. DNA of the CDR3: TGTGCCAGCAGCGTCCTAGCGGGGGACACAGATACGCAGTATTTT. The chain couples TRBV7-8 to TRBJ2-3; 10 bases fit TRBD2. The V segment lost 5 bases and the J segment 2 bases; nucleotides outside the gene matches: 4. CDR1 is SGHVS, CDR2 FQNEAQ, per germline. The CDR3 runs 15 residues.

The V call is TRBV30, the J call TRBJ1-1; the D is unclear. CDR1 is GTSNPN, CDR2 SVGIG, per germline (reference sequence). This CDR3 comprises 14 residues. V lost 4 bases and J lost 0, with 12 bases in between. CDR3 in amino acids: CAWTNLFMNTEAFF. CDR3 in DNA: TGTGCCTGGACAAACCTATTCATGAACACTGAAGCTTTCTTT.

CDR3 residues: CASSPGSGGDEQFF. DNA of the CDR3: TGTGCCAGTAGTCCGGGTAGCGGGGGGGACGAGCAGTTCTTC. V is TRBV19 and J is TRBJ2-1, with 11 bases identical to TRBD2. Trimming cost V 5 bases and J 10 bases; bases outside gene matches: 7. CDR3 length: 14 residues. The germline V gene encodes CDR1 LNHDA and CDR2 SQIVND (reference sequence). The whole variable domain, remainder taken from reference TRBV19 and TRBJ2-1, is DGGITQSPKYLFRKEGQNVTLSCEQNLNHDAMYWYRQDPGQGLRLIYYSQIVNDFQKGDIAEGYSVSREKKESFPLTVTSAQKNPTAFYLCASSPGSGGDEQFFGPGTRLTVL.

The CDR3 loop is CASSVSPGSYEQYV. CDR3 bases: TGTGCCAGCAGCGTTAGCCCGGGATCCTACGAGCAGTACGTC. The chain employs TRBV9 and TRBJ2-7, with TRBD2 as a possible D gene (5 bases). Trimming pared 2 bases from V and 1 base from J, leaving 10 bases between. CDR3 length: 14 amino acids. Looked up from germline, CDR1 is SGDLS and CDR2 is YYNGEE.

The V and J genes are TRBV7-2 and TRBJ1-5; TRBD1 agrees at 8 bases. The junction had 7 bases not matched to a gene; V was cut back by 2 bases and J by 7 bases. This CDR3 has 15 amino acids. The V gene's germline CDR1 is SGHTA and CDR2 FQGNSA. As DNA, the CDR3 is TGTGCCAGCAGCTTAAATGGGGCAGGGGGCCAGCCCCAGCATTTT. This sequence encodes CASSLNGAGGQPQHF.

This clone showed up just a few times. The chain joins TRBV11-2 to TRBJ1-3, with D maybe TRBD1 (6 bases). The CDR3 has 16 amino acids. The V gene's germline CDR1 is SGHAT and CDR2 FQNNGV. Trimming pared 4 bases from V and 3 bases from J, leaving 16 bases between. The CDR3, as DNA: TGTGCCAGCAGCTCCCTCTCGGGGGGCGGTGGAAACACCATATATTTT. Translating gives CASSSLSGGGGNTIYF.

The chain recombines TRBV5-1 with TRBJ1-2; D is possibly TRBD1 (5 bases). Germline V gene data show CDR1 as SGHRS and CDR2 as YFSETQ. CDR3 length equals 13 residues. V was pared by 2 bases and J by 3 bases, with 8 bases between. The CDR3 reads CASSFWGDYGYTF. For the CDR3, the DNA is TGCGCCAGCAGCTTTTGGGGGGACTATGGCTACACCTTC.

The V gene is TRBV11-1, the J gene TRBJ2-1, with a tentative D call TRBD1 (6 bases). The CDR3 loop spans 14 amino acids. Germline V CDR1 and CDR2: SGHAT, FQDESV (reference sequence). V was cut by 4 bases and J by 3 bases, with 10 bases left in between. CDR3 loop: CASSSGGRYNEQFF. The CDR3 bases are TGTGCCAGCAGCTCTGGGGGCCGCTACAATGAGCAGTTCTTC.

The chain uses TRBV29-1 and TRBJ2-2, with TRBD2 matching over 7 bases. The V segment lost 5 bases and the J segment 6 bases; nucleotides outside the gene matches: 12. Germline V lookup: CDR1 SQVTM, CDR2 ANQGSEA. The CDR3 runs 15 residues. The CDR3 sequence is CSVTPGSGRSGELFF. The CDR3 region has the DNA TGCAGCGTTACCCCGGGATCCGGGAGGTCCGGGGAGCTGTTTTTT.

This clone was seen a handful of times. J is TRBJ2-7 and V is TRBV4-3, with TRBD1 as a possible D gene (5 bases). CDR1 and CDR2 (germline): LGHNA, YSLEER. V lost 5 bases and J lost 3, with 17 bases in between. The length of the CDR3 is 15 residues. Here the CDR3 reads CASSTRQRENYEQYF. The CDR3 nucleotides are TGCGCCAGCAGCACGCGACAGCGCGAGAACTACGAGCAGTACTTC.

The rearrangement uses TRBV3-1 (or the pseudogene TRBV3-2) and TRBJ2-1; D might be TRBD1 (6 bases). The CDR3 is made up of 12 amino acids. CDR1 is LGHDT, CDR2 YNNKEL, per germline (reference sequence). V was clipped by 7 bases and J by 8 bases, with 12 bases between them. In DNA form, the CDR3 reads TGTGCCAGCAAGGAGGCAGGGGATGAGCAGTTCTTC. It is translated as CASKEAGDEQFF.

V gene TRBV27 combines with J gene TRBJ1-2; D is perhaps TRBD1 (5 bases). Germline assignment: CDR1 MNHEY and CDR2 SMNVEV (reference sequence). The CDR3 sequence is 16 residues long. V was trimmed by 4 bases and J by 0 bases, leaving 15 bases between them. The CDR3 reads CASSSMTVRANYGYTF. CDR3 DNA sequence: TGTGCCAGCAGTTCCATGACAGTTCGAGCTAACTATGGCTACACCTTC.

J is TRBJ1-1 and V is TRBV21-1; the table assigns TRBD1, which was not confirmed against the DNA. TRBV21-1 is recorded as a pseudogene. This CDR3 has 14 amino acids. CDR3 in DNA: TGTGCCAGCAGCAAAGCCAGGGGGGACACTGAAGCTTTCTTT. It encodes CASSKARGDTEAFF.

This clone was detected only a few times. V usage is TRBV19 and J usage is TRBJ1-2, with 9 bases lining up with TRBD1. The V gene end was trimmed by 7 bases and the J gene end by 4 bases; junction bases not matched to a gene: 10. Per germline, CDR1 LNHDA and CDR2 SQIVND (reference sequence). There are 15 residues in the CDR3. Here the CDR3 DNA reads TGTGCCAGTACCAATCCGGGACAGGGAGGCTATGGCTACACCTTC. This encodes CASTNPGQGGYGYTF.

This chain connects TRBV3-1 (or the pseudogene TRBV3-2) to TRBJ2-7; possibly TRBD1 for D (6 bases). The V gene's germline CDR1 is LGHDT and CDR2 YNNKEL (reference sequence). V lost 4 bases and J 5 bases, leaving 9 bases between the germline ends. This CDR3 is 12 amino acids long. The CDR3 region is CASSPSGDEQYF. As DNA, the CDR3 is TGTGCCAGCAGCCCCTCAGGGGACGAGCAGTACTTC.

This rearrangement joins TRBV19 to TRBJ2-1; 8 bases are a match to TRBD2. The CDR3 has 15 amino acids. V was clipped by 7 bases and J by 8 bases; unmatched bases: 13. Germline assignment: CDR1 LNHDA and CDR2 SQIVND (reference sequence). CDR3: CASKTTPGGAYEQFF. For the CDR3, the DNA is TGTGCCAGTAAAACCACCCCGGGGGGGGCTTATGAGCAGTTCTTC.

The J gene is TRBJ1-1, the V gene TRBV29-1; D is perhaps TRBD1 (5 bases). Trimming removed 0 bases at V and 5 bases at J, with 16 bases between. Looked up from germline, CDR1 is SQVTM and CDR2 is ANQGSEA. The CDR3 is 15 residues long. This chain's CDR3 is CSVEDGLRGGTEAFF. The CDR3 coding sequence is TGCAGCGTTGAAGACGGGCTAAGGGGTGGAACTGAAGCTTTCTTT.

This clone was observed a single time. The chain uses TRBV9 and TRBJ2-1; 8 nucleotides line up with TRBD2. V trimming: 0 bases; J trimming: 3 bases; junction bases outside the gene matches: 5. Per germline, CDR1 SGDLS and CDR2 YYNGEE. The length of the CDR3 is 16 residues. CDR3 DNA: TGTGCCAGCAGCGTAGAGTCGGGGGGGCTCTACAATGAGCAGTTCTTC. Translating it yields CASSVESGGLYNEQFF.